This T cell receptor beta chain was sequenced during a study of regulatory T cells in long-lasting Graves disease. Study findings and constraints: TRBV28, TRBJ1-2 and TRBJ2-5 were favored in persistent disease. Sharing of public clonotypes was greater in persistent patients (under 3,000) than in new patients (fewer than 1,000). Newly diagnosed Graves' patients had higher TCR diversity than persistent ones.

Building the TCR beta libraries relied on iRepertoire HTBI primers, and CDR3 regions underwent Arm-PCR. In TCRdb, the multiplex PCR reads were re-called with MiXCR into one record per CDR3 protein. The table records a few hundred thousand distinct CDR3 sequences, 20% to 25% of them present only once. The V and J ends lost 1 base and 4 bases respectively, with 8 bases between them. This CDR3 contains 14 residues. CDR1 is MGHRA, CDR2 YSYEKL, per germline. Time point indicated: persistent/refractory GD, antithyroid drugs over 5 years with positive TRAb. The TCR library was made from RNA that had been extracted from PBMCs in TRIzol. To note about this clonotype: Its antigen is unknown.

The sample was peripheral blood mononuclear cells (PBMCs), taken when the disease was refractory, from a patient treated with antithyroid drugs. The TCR originated in a woman aged 40 to 49 with Graves disease. The chain combines TRBV4-1 with TRBJ1-3; D is undetermined. CDR3 in amino acids: CASSQVTFGNTIYF. CDR3 coding DNA: TGCGCCAGCAGCCAAGTAACCTTCGGAAACACCATATATTTT.